These T cell receptor beta chains were read from a single sample in a study of T cells in Graves' hyperthyroidism and ophthalmopathy. A single record per CDR3 protein comes from TCRdb applying MiXCR to the multiplex PCR reads. Seen here are about 690,000 distinct CDR3 sequences, approximately 15% observed once, and the top ten hold about 14%. Sample: blood. These receptors all stem from a man in his forties or fifties with Graves' hyperthyroidism. Each CDR3 is given with its conserved first and last residue. D genes are given only for firm matches. Rows give clone size only sometimes, using once, few, many, or a class for an expanded clone.

J gene: TRBJ2-7
D gene: .
clone size: many
V gene: TRBV7-8
CDR3 DNA: TGTGCCAGCAGCTTAGTATCTCCCGAGCAGTACTTC
CDR3 protein: CASSLVSPEQYF

J gene: TRBJ1-1
D gene: TRBD1
clone size: .
V gene: TRBV30
CDR3 DNA: TGTGCCTGGAAACAGGGGGCAGCGGCTTTCTTT
CDR3 protein: CAWKQGAAAFF

J gene: TRBJ2-7
D gene: TRBD2
clone size: many
V gene: TRBV7-2
CDR3 DNA: TGTGCCAGCAGCTTAGGGTCCCAGCGGGGCTACGAGCAGTACTTC
CDR3 protein: CASSLGSQRGYEQYF

J gene: TRBJ2-4
D gene: TRBD2
clone size: few
V gene: TRBV20-1
CDR3 DNA: TGCAGTGCTAGAGATTTAGCGGGGCTGGGTACGAACATTCAGTACTTC
CDR3 protein: CSARDLAGLGTNIQYF

J gene: TRBJ1-4
D gene: .
clone size: .
V gene: TRBV12-3/TRBV12-4
CDR3 DNA: TGTGCCAGCAGTCCGTTCGGGAACCGCGATGAAAAACTGTTTTTT
CDR3 protein: CASSPFGNRDEKLFF

J gene: TRBJ1-1
D gene: .
clone size: many
V gene: TRBV19
CDR3 DNA: TGTGCCAGTAGTGAACAGACAGGATGGAACACTGAAGCTTTCTTT
CDR3 protein: CASSEQTGWNTEAFF

J gene: TRBJ1-1
D gene: .
clone size: .
V gene: TRBV6-4
CDR3 DNA: TGTGCCAGCGCCAATGGGGGTGGGAACACTGAAGCTTTCTTT
CDR3 protein: CASANGGGNTEAFF

J gene: TRBJ2-4
D gene: TRBD1
clone size: .
V gene: TRBV5-6
CDR3 DNA: TGTGCCAGCAGCCTACTAGGGACAGGGGTCCTAGCCAAAAACATTCAGTACTTC
CDR3 protein: CASSLLGTGVLAKNIQYF

J gene: TRBJ2-7
D gene: TRBD2
clone size: .
V gene: TRBV6-1
CDR3 DNA: TGTGCCAGCAGCACCACACGGGGCGGGAGCTTATCCTACGAGCAGTACTTC
CDR3 protein: CASSTTRGGSLSYEQYF

J gene: TRBJ1-4
D gene: .
clone size: .
V gene: TRBV4-1
CDR3 DNA: TGCGCCAGCAGCCAAGATCGTAAGGGGCGAGAAAAACTGTTTTTT
CDR3 protein: CASSQDRKGREKLFF

J gene: TRBJ2-3
D gene: .
clone size: many
V gene: TRBV28
CDR3 DNA: TGTGCCAGCAGTTCCCGCCCCGGGAGTAGCACAGATACGCAGTATTTT
CDR3 protein: CASSSRPGSSTDTQYF

J gene: TRBJ2-1
D gene: TRBD2
clone size: .
V gene: TRBV29-1
CDR3 DNA: TGCAGCGTTGACATCGGGACTAGCGGGAGCTCCTACAATGAGCAGTTCTTC
CDR3 protein: CSVDIGTSGSSYNEQFF

J gene: TRBJ1-5
D gene: .
clone size: few
V gene: TRBV30
CDR3 DNA: TGTGCCTGGAGTAGAAAAGGAGGCCCCAGCAATCAGCCCCAGCATTTT
CDR3 protein: CAWSRKGGPSNQPQHF

J gene: TRBJ2-2
D gene: .
clone size: .
V gene: TRBV12-3/TRBV12-4
CDR3 DNA: TGTGCCAGCAGGTTCCTCGCGAACACCGGGGAGCTGTTTTTT
CDR3 protein: CASRFLANTGELFF

J gene: TRBJ1-2
D gene: .
clone size: few
V gene: TRBV6-5
CDR3 DNA: TGTGCCAGCAGTTACGTAGGGACTTACGGCTACACCTTC
CDR3 protein: CASSYVGTYGYTF

J gene: TRBJ1-1
D gene: TRBD1
clone size: many
V gene: TRBV6-1
CDR3 DNA: TGTGCCAGCAGTTTACAGGGGGCTAACGCTGAAGCTTTCTTT
CDR3 protein: CASSLQGANAEAFF

J gene: TRBJ2-1
D gene: TRBD1
clone size: many
V gene: TRBV29-1
CDR3 DNA: TGCAGCGGAGGACAGGGGTCCTATGAGCAGTTCTTC
CDR3 protein: CSGGQGSYEQFF

J gene: TRBJ2-7
D gene: .
clone size: many
V gene: TRBV7-2
CDR3 DNA: TGTGCCAGCAGCTTAGCGTCCGGGTCGATCTACGAGCAGTACTTC
CDR3 protein: CASSLASGSIYEQYF

J gene: TRBJ1-5
D gene: .
clone size: .
V gene: TRBV28
CDR3 DNA: TGTGCCAGCACGACGGGAAGCCAGCCCCAGCATTTT
CDR3 protein: CASTTGSQPQHF

J gene: TRBJ1-2
D gene: .
clone size: many
V gene: TRBV2
CDR3 DNA: TGTGCCAGCAGTGACGGCGGCTATGGCTACACCTTC
CDR3 protein: CASSDGGYGYTF

J gene: TRBJ2-3
D gene: .
clone size: .
V gene: TRBV11-2
CDR3 DNA: TGTCCCAGCAGCTTTACCTATACGCAGTATTTT
CDR3 protein: CPSSFTYTQYF

J gene: TRBJ2-1
D gene: TRBD2
clone size: many
V gene: TRBV2
CDR3 DNA: TGTGCCAGCACGGATAGCGGGAGGGGAGACAATGAGCAGTTCTTC
CDR3 protein: CASTDSGRGDNEQFF

J gene: TRBJ1-2
D gene: .
clone size: few
V gene: TRBV5-5
CDR3 DNA: TGTGCCAGCAGCTTGGGGACTCCAGCTAACTATGGCTACACCTTC
CDR3 protein: CASSLGTPANYGYTF

J gene: TRBJ2-3
D gene: .
clone size: few
V gene: TRBV5-5
CDR3 DNA: TGTGCCAGCACCTTAGCAGGGCACAGGGCAGATACGCAGTATTTT
CDR3 protein: CASTLAGHRADTQYF

J gene: TRBJ1-6
D gene: TRBD1
clone size: few
V gene: TRBV19
CDR3 DNA: TGTGCCAGTAGTATCACAGGGGGCCGTTCACCCCTCCACTTT
CDR3 protein: CASSITGGRSPLHF

J gene: TRBJ1-5
D gene: TRBD1
clone size: .
V gene: TRBV2
CDR3 DNA: TGTGCCAGCAGGGACCCGGGGACAGGGGGTCAGCCCCAGCATTTT
CDR3 protein: CASRDPGTGGQPQHF

J gene: TRBJ2-1
D gene: .
clone size: few
V gene: TRBV13
CDR3 DNA: TGTGCCAGCAGTTCGATGAATGAGCAGTTCTTC
CDR3 protein: CASSSMNEQFF

J gene: TRBJ2-2
D gene: .
clone size: many
V gene: TRBV7-2
CDR3 DNA: TGTGCCAGCAGCCCGCGATTGTCGCCCGGGGAGCTGTTTTTT
CDR3 protein: CASSPRLSPGELFF

J gene: TRBJ2-1
D gene: TRBD2
clone size: .
V gene: TRBV6-2/TRBV6-3
CDR3 DNA: TGTGCCAGCATTGTGACTAGCGGGAGCTCAAATGAGCAGTTCTTC
CDR3 protein: CASIVTSGSSNEQFF

J gene: TRBJ1-2
D gene: .
clone size: many
V gene: TRBV24-1
CDR3 DNA: TGTGCCACCAGTGATTGGCAGAACTATGGCTACACCTTC
CDR3 protein: CATSDWQNYGYTF

J gene: TRBJ2-3
D gene: TRBD1
clone size: few
V gene: TRBV7-8
CDR3 DNA: TGTGCCAGCAGCTTATGGGCTCGGACAGGCGTTTCTAGCACAGATACGCAGTATTTT
CDR3 protein: CASSLWARTGVSSTDTQYF

J gene: TRBJ2-3
D gene: .
clone size: .
V gene: TRBV28
CDR3 DNA: TGTGCCAGCAGTTTCTCCCTAGCTATAGATACGCAGTATTTT
CDR3 protein: CASSFSLAIDTQYF

J gene: TRBJ2-7
D gene: .
clone size: few
V gene: TRBV7-3
CDR3 DNA: TGTGCCAGCGGCAGTGAGAGCTCCTACGAGCAGTACTTC
CDR3 protein: CASGSESSYEQYF

J gene: TRBJ1-4
D gene: .
clone size: .
V gene: TRBV4-3
CDR3 DNA: TGCGCCAGCAGCCAAGATAGGAGGGTAACTAATGAAAAACTGTTTTTT
CDR3 protein: CASSQDRRVTNEKLFF

J gene: TRBJ2-7
D gene: TRBD1
clone size: many
V gene: TRBV11-2
CDR3 DNA: TGTGCCAGCAGCTGGGACAGGGAGGCCGAGCAGTACTTC
CDR3 protein: CASSWDREAEQYF

J gene: TRBJ2-3
D gene: TRBD1
clone size: many
V gene: TRBV18
CDR3 DNA: TGTGCCAGCTCACACCGGGACAGGAACACAGATACGCAGTATTTT
CDR3 protein: CASSHRDRNTDTQYF

J gene: TRBJ2-1
D gene: TRBD2
clone size: many
V gene: TRBV7-8
CDR3 DNA: TGTGCCAGCAGCCGCATAGCGGGAGTGGGGAATGAGCAGTTCTTC
CDR3 protein: CASSRIAGVGNEQFF

J gene: TRBJ1-1
D gene: .
clone size: .
V gene: TRBV30
CDR3 DNA: TGTGCCTGGAGGGCCCCCAGGGTCTCATACACTGAAGCTTACTTT
CDR3 protein: CAWRAPRVSYTEAYF

J gene: TRBJ1-5
D gene: .
clone size: few
V gene: TRBV5-6
CDR3 DNA: TGTGCCAGCAGCTTGATGTCCGACCCTGTCAATCAGCCCCAGCATTTT
CDR3 protein: CASSLMSDPVNQPQHF

J gene: TRBJ1-3
D gene: .
clone size: many
V gene: TRBV30
CDR3 DNA: TGTGCCTGGAAAATGCGGGGTTATGCATCCAGAAACACCATATATTTT
CDR3 protein: CAWKMRGYASRNTIYF

J gene: TRBJ2-3
D gene: TRBD2
clone size: .
V gene: TRBV5-1
CDR3 DNA: TGCGCCAGCAGCTTGGTCCCAGCGGGAGAGACAGATACGCAGTATTTT
CDR3 protein: CASSLVPAGETDTQYF

J gene: TRBJ2-1
D gene: TRBD2
clone size: .
V gene: TRBV19
CDR3 DNA: TGTGCCAGTAGTACCCCCCGGCTAGCGGGAGTGGATGAGCAGTTCTTC
CDR3 protein: CASSTPRLAGVDEQFF

J gene: TRBJ2-1
D gene: .
clone size: many
V gene: TRBV28
CDR3 DNA: TGTGCCAGCAGTTCTCTGTATACAGCGGGTTCTCGGAATGAGCAGTTCTTC
CDR3 protein: CASSSLYTAGSRNEQFF

J gene: TRBJ1-2
D gene: .
clone size: .
V gene: TRBV13
CDR3 DNA: TGTGCCAGCAGCTTAGGCCGGTACCGTGGCTACACCTTC
CDR3 protein: CASSLGRYRGYTF

J gene: TRBJ1-6
D gene: .
clone size: many
V gene: TRBV2
CDR3 DNA: TGTGCCAGCAGTAGGTTCTATAATTCACCCCTCCACTTT
CDR3 protein: CASSRFYNSPLHF

J gene: TRBJ2-3
D gene: .
clone size: few
V gene: TRBV18
CDR3 DNA: TGTGCCAGCTCACCAGCACAGGGTACCACAGATACGCAGTATTTT
CDR3 protein: CASSPAQGTTDTQYF

J gene: TRBJ2-1
D gene: TRBD2
clone size: few
V gene: TRBV6-5
CDR3 DNA: TGTGCCAGCAGTTATCGCGGACTAGCGGGAGTGGGGGATGAGCAGTTCTTC
CDR3 protein: CASSYRGLAGVGDEQFF

J gene: TRBJ1-5
D gene: .
clone size: .
V gene: TRBV6-1
CDR3 DNA: TGTGCCAGCAGGGACCTATATAGCAATCAGCCCCAGCATTTT
CDR3 protein: CASRDLYSNQPQHF

J gene: TRBJ1-1
D gene: .
clone size: many
V gene: TRBV3-1
CDR3 DNA: TGTGCCAGCAGCCAATGGGACACTGAAGCTTTCTTT
CDR3 protein: CASSQWDTEAFF

J gene: TRBJ2-1
D gene: TRBD2
clone size: many
V gene: TRBV29-1
CDR3 DNA: TGCAGCGTTGACGTACTAGCGGGAGGCCTCGGTGAGCAGTTCTTC
CDR3 protein: CSVDVLAGGLGEQFF